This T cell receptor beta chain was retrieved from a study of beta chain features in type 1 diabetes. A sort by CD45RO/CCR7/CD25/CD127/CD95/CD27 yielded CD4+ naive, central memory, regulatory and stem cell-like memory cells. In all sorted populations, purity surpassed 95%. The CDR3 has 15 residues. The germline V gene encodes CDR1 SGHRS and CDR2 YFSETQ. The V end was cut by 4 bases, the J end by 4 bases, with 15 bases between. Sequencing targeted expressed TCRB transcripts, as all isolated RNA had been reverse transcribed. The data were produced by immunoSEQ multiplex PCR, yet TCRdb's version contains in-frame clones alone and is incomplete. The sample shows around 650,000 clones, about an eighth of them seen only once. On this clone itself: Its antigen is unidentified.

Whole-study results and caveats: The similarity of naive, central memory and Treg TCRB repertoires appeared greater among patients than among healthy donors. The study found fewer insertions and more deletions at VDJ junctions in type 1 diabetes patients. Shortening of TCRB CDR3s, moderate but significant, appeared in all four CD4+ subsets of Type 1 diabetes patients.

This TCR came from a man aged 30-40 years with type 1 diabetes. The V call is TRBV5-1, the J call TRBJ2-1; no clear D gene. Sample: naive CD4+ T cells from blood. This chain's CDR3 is CASSPDFTGYNEQFF. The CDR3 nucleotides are TGCGCCAGCAGCCCCGACTTTACTGGGTACAATGAGCAGTTCTTC.